A single sample is the source of the 16 T cell receptor beta chains below, sequenced in a study of shared clonotypes between healthy human individuals. Assay: immunoSEQ multiplex PCR; the TCRdb copy retains only in-frame clones and omits some. The data hold a few hundred thousand clones, with approximately 97% observed a single time. Sequencing input: naive CD4+ T cells sorted from blood. As to subset: CD45RA+ positively selected. Receptors originate from a woman under 40 in good health.

The chain employs TRBV2 and TRBJ2-1; D perhaps matches TRBD1 (5 bases). Germline V CDR1 and CDR2: SNHLY, FYNNEI. The CDR3 spans 11 residues. V shed 3 bases and J shed 10 bases, with 7 bases lying between them. Here the CDR3 reads CASSEGPEQFF. As DNA, the CDR3 is TGTGCCAGCAGTGAGGGGCCAGAGCAGTTCTTC.

This rearrangement joins TRBV10-3 to TRBJ2-3; TRBD2 matches at 7 bases. In germline, CDR1 is ENHRY, CDR2 SYGVKD. The CDR3 covers 15 residues. V shed 3 bases, J shed 1 base, and the junction held 4 bases outside the gene matches. This CDR3 reads CAISDGRERTDTQYF. The CDR3, as DNA: TGTGCCATCAGTGACGGGCGGGAGCGCACAGATACGCAGTATTTT.

The chain recombines TRBV5-6 with TRBJ1-2; D unclear. The CDR3 runs 16 residues. The germline V gene encodes CDR1 SGHDT and CDR2 YYEEEE. Trimming took 2 bases from V and 9 from J, leaving 23 bases between them. Here the CDR3 reads CASSFSPSYGGGSYTF. CDR3 DNA sequence: TGTGCCAGCAGCTTCTCGCCTTCCTACGGTGGTGGGAGCTACACCTTC.

The chain has TRBV7-6 and TRBJ2-1; TRBD2 matches 11 bases. CDR3 length: 16 amino acids. V was clipped by 2 bases and J by 7 bases; unmatched bases: 7. CDR1 is SGHVS, CDR2 FNYEAQ, per germline. As DNA, the CDR3 is TGTGCCAGCAGCTTAATGGTGTCTAGCGGGAGGAATGAGCAGTTCTTC. Protein sequence: CASSLMVSSGRNEQFF.

The V gene is TRBV7-9, the J gene TRBJ1-2; TRBD1 matches 8 bases. This CDR3 has 14 amino acids. With V trimmed by 4 bases and J by 4 bases, 5 bases remained unmatched. Looked up from germline, CDR1 is SEHNR and CDR2 is FQNEAQ (reference sequence). CDR3 nucleotide sequence: TGTGCCAGCAGCTCACAGGGGGAGGGCTATGGCTACACCTTC. Protein: CASSSQGEGYGYTF.

The rearrangement joins TRBV5-4 to TRBJ2-7, with TRBD1 matching 11 bases. CDR3 size: 15 residues. The V and J ends lost 4 bases and 3 bases, in that order; junction bases with no gene match: 6. Per the germline V gene, CDR1 is SGHNT and CDR2 is YYREEE (reference sequence). CDR3 protein: CASSLGTGGIYEQYF. CDR3 in DNA: TGTGCCAGCAGCCTAGGGACAGGGGGAATCTACGAGCAGTACTTC. Full variable domain (outside the CDR3, taken from reference TRBV5-4 and TRBJ2-7): ETGVTQSPTHLIKTRGQQVTLRCSSQSGHNTVSWYQQALGQGPQFIFQYYREEENGRGNFPPRFSGLQFPNYSSELNVNALELDDSALYLCASSLGTGGIYEQYFGPGTRLTVT.

This clone was detected once. The rearrangement links TRBV6-5 to TRBJ2-2, with 9 bases lining up with TRBD2. The CDR3 extends over 14 amino acids. Germline V CDR1 and CDR2: MNHEY, SVGAGI. Trimming at V came to 7 bases and at J to 4 bases, leaving 4 bases not matched to a gene. CDR3 in DNA: TGTGCCAGCAAGACTAGCGGAACCACCGGGGAGCTGTTTTTT. It translates to CASKTSGTTGELFF.

The CDR3 nucleotides are TGTGCCAGCAGTTTACTTCCTCCCATTACTTCGGGAGCAGATACGCAGTATTTT. It codes for CASSLLPPITSGADTQYF. This rearrangement joins TRBV27 to TRBJ2-3, with D perhaps TRBD2 (6 bases). The CDR3 covers 18 residues. Germline values: CDR1 MNHEY, CDR2 SMNVEV (reference sequence). V lost 2 bases, J lost 4 bases, and 22 bases lay in between.

This clone appeared a single time. The V gene is TRBV5-1, the J gene TRBJ1-1, with D possibly TRBD1 on 6 matching bases. This CDR3 is 14 amino acids long. CDR1 and CDR2 (germline): SGHRS, YFSETQ. The ends were cut back, 6 bases at V and 3 bases at J, with 15 bases in the middle. This CDR3 is CASTPGQTHTEAFF. In nucleotides, the CDR3 is TGCGCCAGCACTCCCGGACAGACACACACTGAAGCTTTCTTT.

The CDR3 DNA follows: TGTGCCAGCAGTGAATTCGGGCAGGGGCTTTACGAGCAGTACTTC. Amino acids: CASSEFGQGLYEQYF. The chain recombines TRBV25-1 with TRBJ2-7; weak D call: TRBD1 (6 bases). The V end was cut by 1 base, the J end by 4 bases, with 14 bases between. Germline CDR1 is MGHDK and CDR2 is SYGVNS. The CDR3 sequence is 15 residues long.

J is TRBJ2-2 and V is TRBV6-5, with TRBD2 identical over 7 bases. This CDR3 region has 16 residues. Germline V gene lookup returns CDR1 MNHEY and CDR2 SVGAGI. V shed 4 bases and J 1 base; nucleotides not matched to a gene: 6. The CDR3 DNA follows: TGTGCCAGCAGTTTCTATCCGGGAGGGAACACCGGGGAGCTGTTTTTT. It codes for CASSFYPGGNTGELFF.

The chain joins TRBV6-4 to TRBJ2-2; D unresolved. Germline V CDR1 and CDR2: MRHNA, SNTAGT. V was pared by 1 base and J by 2 bases, with 5 bases between. The CDR3 consists of 14 residues. Here the CDR3 reads CASSDYSNTGELFF. The CDR3 DNA reads TGTGCCAGCAGTGACTACAGTAACACCGGGGAGCTGTTTTTT.

The chain employs TRBV11-3 and TRBJ1-1; possibly TRBD1 for D (6 bases). This CDR3 has 13 amino acids. Looked up from germline, CDR1 is SGHNT and CDR2 is YENEEA. Trimming took 6 bases from V and 5 from J, leaving 13 bases between them. CDR3 DNA sequence: TGTGCCAGCAGTTCGCTCAGGGGTACTGAAGCTTTCTTT. Amino acids: CASSSLRGTEAFF.

This chain links TRBV6-1 with TRBJ2-6, with D perhaps matching TRBD1 (6 bases). Germline assignment: CDR1 MNHNS and CDR2 SASEGT. The CDR3 sequence is 15 residues long. Trimming cost V 7 bases and J 0 bases, with 10 bases left between them. CDR3 region: CASTRGSSGANVLTF. CDR3 sequence (DNA): TGTGCCAGCACCAGGGGAAGCTCTGGGGCCAACGTCCTGACTTTC.

The J gene is TRBJ1-2, the V gene TRBV28, with D uncertain. Germline CDR1 is MDHEN and CDR2 is SYDVKM. Trimming pared 7 bases from V and 2 bases from J, leaving 8 bases between. The CDR3 spans 12 residues. This CDR3 is CASKLTNYGYTF. CDR3 nucleotide sequence: TGTGCCAGCAAACTCACCAACTATGGCTACACCTTC.

This chain connects TRBV5-1 to TRBJ1-4; D is uncertain. From germline, CDR1 is SGHRS and CDR2 YFSETQ. The CDR3 has 15 residues. V lost 2 bases to trimming and J lost 6 bases, with 14 bases between them. DNA of the CDR3: TGCGCCAGCAGCTTTTTGACACCCGGGGATGAAAAACTGTTTTTT. This gives the protein CASSFLTPGDEKLFF.